Following are 26 T cell receptor beta chains from one sample sequenced in a study of blood T cell repertoires in COVID-19. This table comes from immunoSEQ multiplex PCR, and its TCRdb copy is limited to in-frame clones, with some not included. The table lists a few hundred thousand clones, 90% of them singletons, with over 1% in the top ten. The sequenced sample was PBMCs or T cells enriched from blood (not recorded which). The receptors shown here come from a young man who had recovered from COVID-19.

This chain joins TRBV4-3 and TRBJ2-7, with 8 positions matching TRBD1. With 3 bases clipped from V and 1 base from J, the junction kept 2 bases outside the gene matches. The CDR3 covers 14 residues. Germline V gene data show CDR1 as LGHNA and CDR2 as YSLEER. The CDR3 loop reads CASSHRTGSYEQYF. In nucleotides, the CDR3 is TGCGCCAGCAGCCATAGGACAGGGTCCTACGAGCAGTACTTC.

This sequence joins TRBV13 and TRBJ1-2, with 11 bases aligning to TRBD1. V lost 5 bases to trimming and J lost 7 bases; unmatched junction nucleotides: 6. From germline, CDR1 is PRHDT and CDR2 FYEKMQ (reference sequence). The CDR3 has 14 residues. CDR3 sequence: CASSPGQGVVGYTF. CDR3 DNA sequence: TGTGCCAGCAGCCCGGGACAGGGGGTGGTTGGCTACACCTTC.

This clone was seen once. The chain has TRBV29-1 and TRBJ1-1; 7 bases match TRBD1. Germline V gene data show CDR1 as SQVTM and CDR2 as ANQGSEA. CDR3 length: 11 residues. J lost 11 bases, V lost 3 bases, and 6 bases had no gene match. The chain's CDR3 is CSVDVGQRAFF. CDR3 bases: TGCAGCGTTGATGTGGGACAGAGGGCTTTCTTT.

The rearrangement uses TRBV7-9 and TRBJ2-5; tentative D call: TRBD2 (7 bases). The CDR3 is made up of 16 amino acids. Germline CDR1 reads SEHNR; CDR2 reads FQNEAQ (reference sequence). Trimming removed 1 base at V and 2 bases at J, with 14 bases between. The CDR3 DNA follows: TGTGCCAGCAGCTTAGGGGGGGCTAGCGGACAAGAGACCCAGTACTTC. This sequence encodes CASSLGGASGQETQYF.

The J gene is TRBJ2-1, the V gene TRBV9; 15 bases fit TRBD2. Germline CDR1 is SGDLS and CDR2 is YYNGEE. V shed 4 bases, J shed 5 bases, and the junction held 25 bases outside the gene matches. The CDR3 totals 23 residues. The CDR3 protein is CASSPYLGRSPGLAGGLNNEQFF. The CDR3 DNA sequence: TGTGCCAGCAGCCCGTATTTGGGGCGGAGTCCGGGACTAGCGGGAGGATTAAACAATGAGCAGTTCTTC.

This chain connects TRBV7-9 to TRBJ2-7; D perhaps matches TRBD1 (6 bases). V was trimmed by 8 bases and J by 0 bases, leaving 23 bases between them. The germline V gene encodes CDR1 SEHNR and CDR2 FQNEAQ (reference sequence). CDR3 length: 17 amino acids. The CDR3 loop is CASAPRVTGLSSYEQYF. CDR3 nucleotides: TGTGCCAGCGCTCCCCGGGTGACAGGCCTAAGCTCCTACGAGCAGTACTTC.

This chain links TRBV5-1 with TRBJ2-1; TRBD1 agrees at 11 bases. Trimming cost V 2 bases and J 14 bases; bases outside gene matches: 6. CDR1 and CDR2 from the germline V gene are SGHRS and YFSETQ. The CDR3 extends over 13 amino acids. The CDR3 sequence: CASSLEGDRGKFF. CDR3 sequence (DNA): TGCGCCAGCAGCTTAGAGGGGGACAGGGGGAAGTTCTTC. Full variable domain (remainder filled in from reference TRBV5-1 and TRBJ2-1): KAGVTQTPRYLIKTRGQQVTLSCSPISGHRSVSWYQQTPGQGLQFLFEYFSETQRNKGNFPGRFSGRQFSNSRSEMNVSTLELGDSALYLCASSLEGDRGKFFGPGTRLTVL.

The chain couples TRBV5-6 to TRBJ1-2, with TRBD1 identical over 7 bases. The CDR3 length is 14 residues. From germline, CDR1 is SGHDT and CDR2 YYEEEE. V lost 2 bases to trimming and J lost 7 bases; unmatched junction nucleotides: 8. The CDR3 bases are TGTGCCAGCAGCTTATTGCAAGGGGGCGGTGGCTACACCTTC. Translation gives CASSLLQGGGGYTF.

This chain links TRBV2 with TRBJ2-5, with TRBD1 matching over 7 bases. V lost 2 bases to trimming and J lost 10 bases; unmatched junction nucleotides: 7. CDR1 is SNHLY and CDR2 is FYNNEI in the germline V gene. CDR3 length equals 13 residues. CDR3 in DNA: TGTGCCAGCAGTGAATGGACAGGAAGAGACCAGTACTTC. Protein sequence: CASSEWTGRDQYF.

The rearrangement joins TRBV5-1 to TRBJ2-3, with D uncertain. Trimming left V 4 bases short and J 1 base short, with 10 bases between. This CDR3 has 14 residues. Per the germline V gene, CDR1 is SGHRS and CDR2 is YFSETQ. Here the CDR3 reads CASSPNIGTDTQYF. CDR3 in DNA: TGCGCCAGCAGCCCCAATATAGGCACAGATACGCAGTATTTT.

CDR3 nucleotides: TGTGCCATCGAGGGTTTTGGCAATCAGCCCCAGCATTTT. Its translation is CAIEGFGNQPQHF. The chain links TRBV28 to TRBJ1-5; no clear D gene. Germline-derived CDR1 and CDR2 are MDHEN and SYDVKM. CDR3 size: 13 residues. V was shortened by 10 bases and J by 2 bases, with 12 bases between the two germline ends.

The CDR3 region has the DNA TGCGCCAGCGGATTGACAGGGGGAACAGATACGCAGTATTTT. As protein: CASGLTGGTDTQYF. V is TRBV5-1 and J is TRBJ2-3; 9 bases agree with TRBD1. Germline CDR1 is SGHRS and CDR2 is YFSETQ. The junction had 6 bases not matched to a gene; V was cut back by 7 bases and J by 3 bases. The CDR3 is made up of 14 amino acids.

The V gene is TRBV19, the J gene TRBJ1-4; unclear D gene. Germline lookup yields CDR1 LNHDA and CDR2 SQIVND (reference sequence). The CDR3 consists of 15 residues. Deletions cut 6 bases from V and 3 bases from J, with 14 bases between. Here the CDR3 reads CASRNLQVSNEKLFF. CDR3 nucleotides: TGTGCCAGTAGAAACCTCCAGGTTTCTAATGAAAAACTGTTTTTT.

CDR3: CASSEPGGNYGYTF. The CDR3 DNA reads as TGTGCCAGCAGTGAACCAGGGGGCAACTATGGCTACACCTTC. The chain carries TRBV25-1 and TRBJ1-2, with TRBD1 matching 8 bases. V gave up 2 bases and J gave up 2 bases; unmatched junction bases: 1. There are 14 residues in the CDR3. Germline V gene data show CDR1 as MGHDK and CDR2 as SYGVNS.

V and J are TRBV29-1 and TRBJ2-3, with 11 positions matching TRBD2. With 4 bases clipped from V and 2 bases from J, the junction kept 8 bases outside the gene matches. The germline V gene has CDR1 SQVTM and CDR2 ANQGSEA. This CDR3 contains 16 residues. CDR3 nucleotides: TGCAGCGTTGGCGGTAGCGGGGGGGGATTCACAGATACGCAGTATTTT. Translated, it gives CSVGGSGGGFTDTQYF.

This rearrangement joins TRBV14 to TRBJ1-4; D not certain. Gene TRBJ2-2 matches the end of the DNA better, so the J call may be wrong. The CDR3 contains 13 residues. CDR1 is SGHDN, CDR2 FVKESK, per germline. CDR3 amino acids: CASSQERGRELFF. CDR3 sequence (DNA): TGTGCCAGCAGCCAAGAGCGTGGTAGGGAGCTGTTTTTT.

The J gene is TRBJ1-2, the V gene TRBV13, with 7 bases lining up with TRBD1. The ends lost 7 bases at V and 6 bases at J; junction bases unmatched: 11. Germline CDR1 is PRHDT and CDR2 is FYEKMQ (reference sequence). The CDR3 length is 14 residues. This chain's CDR3 is CASTRQGLDHGYTF. The CDR3 bases are TGTGCCAGCACCAGACAGGGACTCGACCATGGCTACACCTTC. Full variable domain (remainder filled in from reference TRBV13 and TRBJ1-2): AAGVIQSPRHLIKEKRETATLKCYPIPRHDTVYWYQQGPGQDPQFLISFYEKMQSDKGSIPDRFSAQQFSDYHSELNMSSLELGDSALYFCASTRQGLDHGYTFGSGTRLTVV.

CDR3 DNA: TGTGCCAGTAGTAGGGCCACAGATACGCAGTATTTT. The encoded protein is CASSRATDTQYF. V usage is TRBV19 and J usage is TRBJ2-3; no firm D call. Germline lookup yields CDR1 LNHDA and CDR2 SQIVND (reference sequence). CDR3 size: 12 residues. V lost 4 bases to trimming and J lost 2 bases, with 4 bases between them.

This rearrangement joins TRBV5-4 to TRBJ2-2; 7 bases align to TRBD1. CDR3 size: 14 residues. Germline assignment: CDR1 SGHNT and CDR2 YYREEE (reference sequence). After removal of 1 base from V and 6 bases from J, the junction contained 3 bases not matched to a gene. CDR3: CASSLWQGAGELFF. The CDR3 DNA reads as TGTGCCAGCAGCTTGTGGCAGGGGGCCGGGGAGCTGTTTTTT.

The chain employs TRBV13 and TRBJ1-4, with a possible D match to TRBD1 (6 bases). The CDR3 spans 14 residues. Germline assignment: CDR1 PRHDT and CDR2 FYEKMQ (reference sequence). The V end was cut by 4 bases, the J end by 3 bases, with 9 bases between. The CDR3 protein is CASSSRTANEKLFF. CDR3 nucleotides: TGTGCCAGCAGCTCTCGGACAGCTAATGAAAAACTGTTTTTT.

The rearrangement uses TRBV7-9 and TRBJ2-7; 7 positions agree with TRBD1. The CDR3 spans 16 residues. Germline assignment: CDR1 SEHNR and CDR2 FQNEAQ (reference sequence). The CDR3 is CASSLDPAAGGSTPAV. CDR3 coding DNA: TGTGCCAGCAGCTTAGACCCGGCGGCAGGGGGTTCAACCCCCGCTGTC.

The chain couples TRBV9 to TRBJ1-5; 7 bases fit TRBD1. CDR3 size: 14 residues. Germline CDR1 and CDR2: SGDLS and YYNGEE. After removal of 3 bases from V and 1 base from J, the junction contained 1 base not matched to a gene. CDR3 amino acids: CASSATGSNQPQHF. CDR3 in DNA: TGTGCCAGCAGCGCGACAGGGAGCAATCAGCCCCAGCATTTT.

The genes are TRBV27 and TRBJ2-1; D might be TRBD2 (5 bases). Germline V CDR1 and CDR2: MNHEY, SMNVEV (reference sequence). The CDR3 runs 16 residues. Trimming removed 0 bases at V and 0 bases at J, with 9 bases between. CDR3 protein: CASSLSGGRSYNEQFF. CDR3 DNA: TGTGCCAGCAGTTTATCGGGCGGGCGCTCCTACAATGAGCAGTTCTTC.

The chain recombines TRBV2 with TRBJ2-3; TRBD2 matches 9 bases. The CDR3 is 12 residues long. J was trimmed by 6 bases and V by 6 bases; bases with no gene match: 1. CDR1 and CDR2 (germline): SNHLY, FYNNEI. Here the CDR3 DNA reads TGTGCCAGCAGCAGCGGGGGGGATACGCAGTATTTT. Translated, it gives CASSSGGDTQYF.

This clone came up once. CDR3 loop: CASSPRGREETQYF. The CDR3 DNA follows: TGTGCCAGCAGTCCCAGGGGGCGCGAAGAGACCCAGTACTTC. V and J are TRBV6-5 and TRBJ2-5, with 8 bases lining up with TRBD1. Germline loops: CDR1 MNHEY, CDR2 SVGAGI. The CDR3 runs 14 residues. Losses at the gene ends were 5 bases for V and 3 bases for J; bases not matched to a gene: 5.

This chain joins TRBV27 and TRBJ2-7; the D is unclear. The CDR3 is 13 amino acids. Germline CDR1 reads MNHEY; CDR2 reads SMNVEV (reference sequence). The V gene lost 2 bases and the J gene lost 4 bases, with 9 bases spanning the gap. The CDR3 region is CASSLQENYEQYF. The DNA for the CDR3 is TGTGCCAGCAGTTTACAGGAAAATTACGAGCAGTACTTC.